The 27 T cell receptor beta chains reported below all come from one sample, sequenced in a study of T cell repertoires in cytomegalovirus infection. These receptors lack a known antigen. MiXCR, applied by TCRdb to the reads, yields one record per CDR3 protein. The profile shows 250,000 to 300,000 distinct CDR3 sequences, 22% of them singletons. The sample consisted of cultured PBMCs, taken from culture after CMV antigen stimulation. These receptors were obtained from a human donor in good health (CMV status not recorded). Some clones in this sample may be carry-over from other donors' samples.

The chain links TRBV11-2 to TRBJ2-7, with a possible D match to TRBD2 (5 bases). This CDR3 contains 14 residues. Looked up from germline, CDR1 is SGHAT and CDR2 is FQNNGV. The CDR3 DNA reads TGTGCCAGCAGCCTAGAGGACGGGGCCTACGAGCAGTACGTC. Its protein product is CASSLEDGAYEQYV.

The chain combines TRBV4-3 with TRBJ2-5; 9 bases agree with TRBD2. The ends lost 2 bases at V and 1 base at J; junction bases unmatched: 2. Germline lookup yields CDR1 LGHNA and CDR2 YSLEER. The CDR3 totals 15 residues. This CDR3 reads CASSQSTSGQETQYF. The CDR3 nucleotides read TGCGCCAGCAGCCAATCGACTAGCGGCCAAGAGACCCAGTACTTC.

This chain links TRBV7-9 with TRBJ1-3; 7 nucleotides agree with TRBD1. The CDR3 has 15 residues. Germline V gene lookup returns CDR1 SEHNR and CDR2 FQNEAQ (reference sequence). The ends lost 8 bases at V and 2 bases at J; junction bases unmatched: 9. The CDR3, as DNA: TGTGCCAGCGTCACCGGGACAGATGCTGGAAACACCATATATTTT. Protein product: CASVTGTDAGNTIYF.

This clonotype was counted a few times. It is likely a read error, because the conserved phenylalanine at the end of the CDR3 is missing. Because the CDR3's place on the DNA is in doubt, the DNA is left out and the CDR3 is given as listed by TCRdb. V gene TRBV12-3 or TRBV12-4 combines with J gene TRBJ1-2. Both ends counted, the CDR3 spans 11 residues. The CDR3: CASIRGLRGDV.

The sample holds a few counts of this clonotype. V is TRBV11-3 and J is TRBJ2-5; 7 nucleotides match TRBD1. CDR3 size: 15 residues. J lost 5 bases, V lost 4 bases, and 10 bases had no gene match. The germline V gene encodes CDR1 SGHNT and CDR2 YENEEA. CDR3 DNA: TGTGCCAGCAGCTCCCAGACAGGGAGCGCGGAGACCCAGTACTTC. It specifies CASSSQTGSAETQYF.

The rearrangement links TRBV6-6 to TRBJ1-5, with 7 positions matching TRBD1. Per the germline V gene, CDR1 is MNHNY and CDR2 is SVGAGI (reference sequence). V lost 2 bases and J lost 0; bases outside the gene matches: 7. CDR3 length: 17 amino acids. The CDR3 here is CASSYDRGTVSNQPQHF. CDR3 sequence (DNA): TGTGCCAGCAGTTACGACCGAGGGACAGTTAGCAATCAGCCCCAGCATTTT.

The chain links TRBV7-3 to TRBJ1-2, with 7 bases that match TRBD1. V trimming: 1 base; J trimming: 7 bases; junction bases outside the gene matches: 0. CDR3 length: 12 amino acids. CDR1 is SGHTA, CDR2 FQGTGA, per germline. CDR3 sequence reads: CASSLKGAGYTF. The CDR3 nucleotides are TGTGCCAGCAGCTTAAAGGGGGCTGGCTACACCTTC.

This clonotype was recorded a few times. This chain connects TRBV7-9 to TRBJ2-1; the D is unclear. The CDR3 covers 12 residues. The V and J ends lost 4 bases and 5 bases respectively, with 6 bases between them. From germline, CDR1 is SEHNR and CDR2 FQNEAQ (reference sequence). CDR3 nucleotides: TGTGCCAGCAGCTCGGCGAACAATGAGCAGTTCTTC. It yields the protein CASSSANNEQFF.

The V gene is TRBV6-8, the J gene TRBJ1-2; 8 nucleotides line up with TRBD1. Per the germline V gene, CDR1 is MNHGY and CDR2 is SAAAGT. The CDR3 is 12 residues long. V lost 5 bases to trimming and J lost 8 bases; unmatched junction nucleotides: 4. This chain's CDR3 is CASSTTGEGYTF. CDR3 bases: TGTGCCAGCAGTACGACAGGGGAAGGCTACACCTTC.

In its sample, this clonotype was seen many times. V and J are TRBV11-2 and TRBJ2-3; tentative D call: TRBD2 (6 bases). The V end lost 5 bases, the J end lost 4 bases, and 16 bases lay between the germline ends. CDR1 SGHAT and CDR2 FQNNGV come from the germline V gene. This CDR3 is 15 amino acids long. The CDR3 region is CASSGLRRDPDTQYF. The CDR3 nucleotides are TGTGCCAGCAGCGGATTAAGGAGGGATCCAGATACGCAGTATTTT.

The J gene is TRBJ2-7, the V gene TRBV11-2; D gene ambiguous. The V gene lost 0 bases and the J gene lost 3 bases, with 6 bases spanning the gap. CDR1 and CDR2 from the germline V gene are SGHAT and FQNNGV. The CDR3 loop spans 13 amino acids. The DNA of the CDR3 is TGTGCCAGCAGCTTAGATCTTGGCTACGAGCAGTACGTC. As protein: CASSLDLGYEQYV.

The chain recombines TRBV18 with TRBJ2-2; perhaps TRBD1 as D (6 bases). This CDR3 has 14 residues. Germline values: CDR1 KGHSH, CDR2 LQKENI. V was pared by 2 bases and J by 3 bases, with 7 bases between. For the CDR3, the DNA is TGTGCCAGCTCACCAAGGGGGTACACCGGGGAGCTGTTTTTT. Protein sequence: CASSPRGYTGELFF.

As concerns this clonotype: As the CDR3 is not closed by the conserved phenylalanine or tryptophan, this likely results from a read error. The V and J genes are TRBV15 and TRBJ2-2; TRBD2 matches 13 bases. This CDR3 has 17 amino acids. V shed 0 bases, J shed 5 bases, and the junction held 3 bases outside the gene matches. Germline CDR1 LNHNV, CDR2 YYDKDF (reference sequence). For the CDR3, the DNA is TGTGCCACCAGCAGAGAACTAGCGGGAGGGCCAACCGGGGAGCTGTTTGTT. It yields the protein CATSRELAGGPTGELFV.

The V gene is TRBV6-2 or TRBV6-3, the J gene TRBJ2-1; TRBD2 aligns across 12 bases. The ends lost 6 bases at V and 5 bases at J; junction bases unmatched: 8. The CDR3 runs 16 residues. Germline-derived CDR1 and CDR2 are MNHEY and SVGEGT. The CDR3 loop is CASRVRLAGVHNEQFF. CDR3 sequence (DNA): TGTGCCAGCAGGGTAAGACTAGCGGGAGTCCACAATGAGCAGTTCTTC.

At least ten counts were recorded for this clonotype. The CDR3 coding sequence is TGTGCCAGCAGTTTACGCGGTTCAACTAATGAAAAACTGTTTTTT. Translating gives CASSLRGSTNEKLFF. This rearrangement joins TRBV12-3 or TRBV12-4 to TRBJ1-4, with unresolved D. The CDR3 covers 15 residues. The V end lost 2 bases, the J end lost 0 bases, and 7 bases lay between the germline ends.

The V gene is TRBV9, the J gene TRBJ2-1, with D perhaps TRBD2 (5 bases). V was pared by 3 bases and J by 7 bases, with 8 bases between. Germline CDR1 and CDR2: SGDLS and YYNGEE. This CDR3 spans 12 amino acids. The chain's CDR3 is CASSASGNEQFF. In DNA form, the CDR3 reads TGTGCCAGCAGCGCCTCGGGGAATGAGCAGTTCTTC.

A single count supports this clonotype. The chain combines TRBV6-2 or TRBV6-3 with TRBJ2-2; 14 positions match TRBD2. Germline assignment: CDR1 MNHEY and CDR2 SVGEGT. This CDR3 spans 17 amino acids. Trimming took 6 bases from V and 5 from J; bases not matched to a gene: 8. In nucleotides, the CDR3 is TGTGCCAGCAGACGGGGACTAGCGGGAGTGCGAACCGGGGAGCTGTTTTTT. It codes for CASRRGLAGVRTGELFF.

The J gene is TRBJ2-5, the V gene TRBV20-1, with D unresolved. CDR1 is DFQATT and CDR2 is SNEGSKA in the germline V gene (reference sequence). This CDR3 has 13 amino acids. V was clipped by 3 bases and J by 5 bases, with 13 bases between them. DNA for the CDR3: TGCAGTGCTAGTTTTGGCGCCGGGGAGACCCAGTACTTC. It translates to CSASFGAGETQYF.

This clonotype was seen ten or more times. The J gene is TRBJ2-5, the V gene TRBV12-3 or TRBV12-4; 9 positions match TRBD1. The trim removed 1 base at V and 2 bases at J, leaving 2 bases unmatched. This CDR3 contains 15 residues. In DNA form, the CDR3 reads TGTGCCAGCAGTTTAGAAGGGACAGGGCAAGAGACCCAGTACTTC. Encoded protein: CASSLEGTGQETQYF.

The rearrangement links TRBV28 to TRBJ2-7, with D unresolved. The CDR3 has 13 amino acids. From germline, CDR1 is MDHEN and CDR2 SYDVKM. V lost 6 bases and J 5 bases, leaving 14 bases between the germline ends. CDR3 DNA: TGTGCCAGCAGATACCTCCCGGGCAACGAGCAGTACTTC. This gives the protein CASRYLPGNEQYF.

The chain is built from TRBV9 and TRBJ2-1; TRBD1 matches at 9 bases. CDR1 and CDR2 from the germline V gene are SGDLS and YYNGEE. V dropped 7 bases and J dropped 8; count of bases not matched to a gene: 10. This CDR3 is built from 14 residues. The CDR3 here is CASGPEGQGYEQFF. The CDR3 bases are TGTGCCAGCGGTCCCGAGGGACAGGGTTATGAGCAGTTCTTC. The complete variable domain, with remaining parts taken from reference TRBV9 and TRBJ2-1, reads DSGVTQTPKHLITATGQRVTLRCSPRSGDLSVYWYQQSLDQGLQFLIQYYNGEERAKGNILERFSAQQFPDLHSELNLSSLELGDSALYFCASGPEGQGYEQFFGPGTRLTVL.

The V and J genes are TRBV6-2 or TRBV6-3 and TRBJ1-5; D possibly corresponds to TRBD1 (5 bases). The germline V and J ends were trimmed by 1 base and 5 bases, with 12 bases remaining between them. The CDR3 length is 15 residues. Germline loops: CDR1 MNHEY, CDR2 SVGEGT. CDR3 bases: TGTGCCAGCAGTTACTTCCAGGGACCGGATCAGCCCCAGCATTTT. Translating gives CASSYFQGPDQPQHF.

This clonotype has more than one count but fewer than ten. This chain links TRBV24-1 with TRBJ2-1, with 7 positions matching TRBD2. The CDR3 runs to 11 residues. Germline V lookup: CDR1 KGHDR, CDR2 SFDVKD. The V and J ends lost 9 bases and 10 bases, in that order; junction bases with no gene match: 5. The CDR3 protein is CATSTAGEQFF. The DNA for the CDR3 is TGTGCCACCTCCACAGCGGGAGAGCAGTTCTTC.

In this sample, this clonotype turned up once. The rearrangement joins TRBV7-9 to TRBJ1-1; D remains unclear. The germline CDR1 and CDR2 sequences are SEHNR and FQNEAQ (reference sequence). The CDR3 is 14 amino acids. Between the trimmed V and J ends, which lost 1 base and 4 bases, there was a span of 10 bases. This chain's CDR3 is CASSLDLGLTEAFF. The CDR3 coding sequence is TGTGCCAGCAGCTTAGATCTAGGTCTCACTGAAGCTTTCTTT.

This clonotype appeared many times. The CDR3, as DNA: TGTGCCAGCAGCCCTCGACTAGCCAAAAACAATGAGCAGTTCTTC. This codes for CASSPRLAKNNEQFF. V gene TRBV28 combines with J gene TRBJ2-1, with 7 nucleotides matching TRBD2. CDR1 is MDHEN, CDR2 SYDVKM, per germline. This CDR3 has 15 residues. V gave up 6 bases and J gave up 5 bases; unmatched junction bases: 10. Drawing the rest from reference TRBV28 and TRBJ2-1, the complete variable domain is DVKVTQSSRYLVKRTGEKVFLECVQDMDHENMFWYRQDPGLGLRLIYFSYDVKMKEKGDIPEGYSVSREKKERFSLILESASTNQTSMYLCASSPRLAKNNEQFFGPGTRLTVL.

This clonotype was observed many times. The rearrangement joins TRBV12-3 or TRBV12-4 to TRBJ1-1, with 11 bases aligning to TRBD1. This CDR3 comprises 14 residues. Trimming cost V 3 bases and J 6 bases; bases outside gene matches: 3. The CDR3 bases are TGTGCCAGCAGTTTTATGGGACAGGGGGCTGAAGCTTTCTTT. This encodes CASSFMGQGAEAFF.

The gene calls are TRBV6-2 or TRBV6-3 and TRBJ2-5, with 8 bases identical to TRBD1. V was pared by 1 base and J by 5 bases, with 6 bases of the junction left unmatched. Germline CDR1 reads MNHEY; CDR2 reads SVGEGT. The length of the CDR3 is 15 residues. The chain's CDR3 is CASSYFTGGHETQYF. In DNA, the CDR3 is TGTGCCAGCAGTTACTTCACAGGGGGACATGAGACCCAGTACTTC.